The 29 T cell receptor beta chains in this list originate from one sample, sequenced in a study of blood T cell repertoires in COVID-19. Sequenced by immunoSEQ multiplex PCR; TCRdb stores in-frame clones only, minus some. Here the sample spans about 190,000 clones, roughly four fifths being singletons. Sequences were obtained from peripheral blood. The receptor source for this set is a woman between 40 and 55 years old with acute or convalescent COVID-19.

The chain uses TRBV3-1 (or the pseudogene TRBV3-2) and TRBJ2-3; no firm D call. Germline CDR1 is LGHDT and CDR2 is YNNKEL (reference sequence). V shed 1 base and J shed 7 bases, with 6 bases lying between them. This CDR3 is built from 12 residues. The CDR3: CASSQAVNTQYF. The CDR3 DNA reads as TGTGCCAGCAGCCAAGCGGTGAATACGCAGTATTTT.

The CDR3 sequence: CASAPPGGLYGYTF. The CDR3 DNA sequence: TGCGCCAGCGCACCTCCGGGGGGGCTCTATGGCTACACCTTC. The chain combines TRBV4-1 with TRBJ1-2, with D possibly TRBD1 on 6 matching bases. Germline V lookup: CDR1 MGHRA, CDR2 YSYEKL. The CDR3 is 14 amino acids. Trimming shortened V by 8 bases and J by 4 bases, and 17 bases separated the two germline ends.

This clone has just a few counts. V and J are TRBV3-1 (or the pseudogene TRBV3-2) and TRBJ2-5; D gene unclear. The germline gives CDR1 LGHDT, CDR2 YNNKEL (reference sequence). The CDR3 runs to 12 residues. Trimming took off 0 bases at V and 7 bases at J, with 6 bases between the two ends. The CDR3: CASSQDFRTQYF. DNA for the CDR3: TGTGCCAGCAGCCAAGATTTTCGGACCCAGTACTTC.

This chain connects TRBV11-2 to TRBJ2-3; D gene uncertain. Germline values: CDR1 SGHAT, CDR2 FQNNGV. The CDR3 covers 12 residues. V was clipped by 8 bases and J by 4 bases, with 10 bases between them. CDR3 sequence (DNA): TGTGCCAGCCTTGTTCGGTCAGATACGCAGTATTTT. Translation gives CASLVRSDTQYF. Complete variable domain (other parts from reference TRBV11-2 and TRBJ2-3): EAGVAQSPRYKIIEKRQSVAFWCNPISGHATLYWYQQILGQGPKLLIQFQNNGVVDDSQLPKDRFSAERLKGVDSTLKIQPAKLEDSAVYLCASLVRSDTQYFGPGTRLTVL.

The V gene is TRBV5-5, the J gene TRBJ1-5; unclear D gene. Germline CDR1 reads SGHKS; CDR2 reads YYEKEE (reference sequence). This CDR3 has 15 amino acids. The V gene lost 0 bases and the J gene lost 0 bases, with 7 bases spanning the gap. CDR3 bases: TGTGCCAGCAGCTTGGGTACAAATAGCAATCAGCCCCAGCATTTT. Its translation is CASSLGTNSNQPQHF.

The chain carries TRBV7-2 and TRBJ2-1; 7 positions agree with TRBD1. This CDR3 is built from 14 residues. V shed 4 bases and J 9 bases; nucleotides not matched to a gene: 9. Looked up from germline, CDR1 is SGHTA and CDR2 is FQGNSA. The chain's CDR3 is CASSSTSQGVEQFF. The CDR3 DNA is TGTGCCAGCAGCTCAACCTCCCAGGGGGTTGAGCAGTTCTTC.

The chain links TRBV10-3 to TRBJ2-1; TRBD2 agrees at 10 bases. Trimming took 5 bases from V and 5 from J; bases not matched to a gene: 3. The CDR3 is made up of 14 amino acids. The V gene's germline CDR1 is ENHRY and CDR2 SYGVKD. The CDR3: CAISRLAGDNEQFF. The CDR3, as DNA: TGTGCCATCAGTCGACTAGCGGGTGACAATGAGCAGTTCTTC.

This clone occurred once. Here the CDR3 reads CATSRDLQGGYTF. The CDR3 region has the DNA TGTGCCACCAGCAGAGATCTACAGGGTGGCTACACCTTC. The rearrangement joins TRBV15 to TRBJ1-2, with TRBD1 as a possible D gene (6 bases). Trimming took 0 bases from V and 7 from J, leaving 9 bases between them. Germline V gene sequence: CDR1 LNHNV, CDR2 YYDKDF (reference sequence). CDR3 size: 13 residues.

The chain links TRBV6-4 to TRBJ2-3, with 9 bases that match TRBD2. The CDR3 is 14 amino acids. Per the germline V gene, CDR1 is MRHNA and CDR2 is SNTAGT. The V and J ends lost 6 bases and 1 base, in that order; junction bases with no gene match: 2. The CDR3 DNA reads as TGTGCCAGCAGCCGACTAGCGGGCACAGATACGCAGTATTTT. This codes for CASSRLAGTDTQYF.

The sample holds one count of this clone. The chain employs TRBV10-3 and TRBJ1-1; possible D gene TRBD1, 5 bases. Trimming pared 3 bases from V and 1 base from J, leaving 6 bases between. Germline loops: CDR1 ENHRY, CDR2 SYGVKD. CDR3 length: 13 amino acids. The CDR3 nucleotides are TGTGCCATCAGTGATCAGGGGAACACTGAAGCTTTCTTT. Protein: CAISDQGNTEAFF.

The J gene is TRBJ2-3, the V gene TRBV30, with TRBD1 as a possible D gene (5 bases). The CDR3 length is 11 residues. V was shortened by 2 bases and J by 5 bases, with 5 bases between the two germline ends. Germline V lookup: CDR1 GTSNPN, CDR2 SVGIG (reference sequence). This chain's CDR3 is CAWSRGDTQYF. CDR3 bases: TGTGCCTGGAGTAGGGGAGATACGCAGTATTTT.

The chain recombines TRBV12-3 or TRBV12-4 with TRBJ1-2, with a weak D call TRBD1 (5 bases). The CDR3 has 11 residues. V lost 5 bases, J lost 5 bases, and 6 bases lay in between. CDR3 sequence: CASSDRYGYTF. The CDR3 DNA reads as TGTGCCAGCAGTGACAGATATGGCTACACCTTC.

The chain couples TRBV6-5 to TRBJ2-7, with TRBD2 as a possible D gene (5 bases). V gave up 0 bases and J gave up 3 bases, with 12 bases separating them. The CDR3 runs to 15 residues. CDR1 is MNHEY and CDR2 is SVGAGI in the germline V gene. The CDR3 region is CASSYSDYGIYEQYF. The CDR3 nucleotides are TGTGCCAGCAGTTACTCTGATTACGGGATCTACGAGCAGTACTTC.

The rearrangement uses TRBV10-3 and TRBJ2-7; 7 bases map to TRBD2. Germline trimming cut 10 bases from V and 7 bases from J; bases unmatched to any gene: 10. In germline, CDR1 is ENHRY, CDR2 SYGVKD. The CDR3 extends over 12 amino acids. The CDR3 spells CATSGGFLEQYF. DNA of the CDR3: TGTGCCACTTCGGGGGGTTTTTTGGAGCAGTACTTC.

V usage is TRBV5-1 and J usage is TRBJ2-7; TRBD1 aligns across 7 bases. Per germline, CDR1 SGHRS and CDR2 YFSETQ. The CDR3 length is 16 residues. With V trimmed by 0 bases and J by 0 bases, 6 bases remained unmatched. For the CDR3, the DNA is TGCGCCAGCAGCTTGGCCGGCAGGGGGTCCTCCTACGAGCAGTACTTC. It yields the protein CASSLAGRGSSYEQYF.

For the CDR3, the DNA is TGTGCCAGCAGCCCTTTGGGACAAGGATCGACTAACTATGGCTACACCTTC. As protein: CASSPLGQGSTNYGYTF. This chain connects TRBV28 to TRBJ1-2, with D perhaps matching TRBD1 (6 bases). The germline V gene has CDR1 MDHEN and CDR2 SYDVKM. This CDR3 is 17 amino acids long. Trimming cost V 6 bases and J 0 bases, with 20 bases left between them.

The chain combines TRBV28 with TRBJ1-4, with D hard to call. The V gene's germline CDR1 is MDHEN and CDR2 SYDVKM. This CDR3 has 13 residues. Between the trimmed V and J ends, which lost 10 bases and 2 bases, there was a span of 11 bases. CDR3: CATRVSTNEKLFF. In nucleotides, the CDR3 is TGTGCCACCCGGGTGTCCACTAATGAAAAACTGTTTTTT.

The chain uses TRBV29-1 and TRBJ1-5; D remains ambiguous. The CDR3 is 13 residues long. V was shortened by 4 bases and J by 2 bases, with 9 bases between the two germline ends. The germline V gene encodes CDR1 SQVTM and CDR2 ANQGSEA. The CDR3 region has the DNA TGCAGCGTTGGAACAGATGGCAATCAGCCCCAGCATTTT. Its translation is CSVGTDGNQPQHF.

The chain uses TRBV29-1 and TRBJ2-5; TRBD1 aligns across 10 bases. V dropped 6 bases and J dropped 5; count of bases not matched to a gene: 12. From germline, CDR1 is SQVTM and CDR2 ANQGSEA. The CDR3 totals 15 residues. The chain's CDR3 is CSVPPTGGVGETQYF. DNA for the CDR3: TGCAGCGTCCCGCCGACAGGGGGCGTGGGGGAGACCCAGTACTTC.

The gene calls are TRBV9 and TRBJ1-5; TRBD1 matches at 7 bases. This CDR3 has 15 residues. V dropped 3 bases and J dropped 4; count of bases not matched to a gene: 7. CDR1 SGDLS and CDR2 YYNGEE come from the germline V gene. The CDR3 bases are TGTGCCAGCAGCGGAACCGGGACAGAGAATCAGCCCCAGCATTTT. This gives the protein CASSGTGTENQPQHF.

This clone was observed a single time. This CDR3 reads CASSPRQAQRARPQHF. CDR3 DNA sequence: TGTGCCAGCAGCCCTCGACAGGCCCAAAGGGCCCGGCCCCAGCATTTT. This sequence joins TRBV21-1 and TRBJ1-5; the tabulated D call, TRBD1, remains unverified against the DNA. TRBV21-1 is a pseudogene segment. The CDR3 is made up of 16 amino acids.

The rearrangement joins TRBV5-1 to TRBJ2-7; D possibly corresponds to TRBD2 (6 bases). From germline, CDR1 is SGHRS and CDR2 YFSETQ. The CDR3 contains 14 residues. Trimming removed 7 bases at V and 0 bases at J, with 14 bases between. For the CDR3, the DNA is TGCGCCAGCGGGGTAGCGGAGAGCTCCTACGAGCAGTACTTC. Translation: CASGVAESSYEQYF. Filled out from reference TRBV5-1 and TRBJ2-7, the complete variable domain reads KAGVTQTPRYLIKTRGQQVTLSCSPISGHRSVSWYQQTPGQGLQFLFEYFSETQRNKGNFPGRFSGRQFSNSRSEMNVSTLELGDSALYLCASGVAESSYEQYFGPGTRLTVT.

This chain uses TRBV20-1 with TRBJ2-1; TRBD2 matches 10 bases. This CDR3 comprises 11 residues. Trimming took 5 bases from V and 12 from J; bases not matched to a gene: 4. Germline values: CDR1 DFQATT, CDR2 SNEGSKA (reference sequence). In DNA form, the CDR3 reads TGCAGTGCTGACTTAGCGGGAGGGCAGTTCTTC. This translates into CSADLAGGQFF.

J is TRBJ2-7 and V is TRBV28, with D possibly being TRBD1 (6 bases). Germline loops: CDR1 MDHEN, CDR2 SYDVKM. V dropped 10 bases and J dropped 0 bases, with 16 bases sitting between them. The CDR3 totals 14 residues. The CDR3 region has the DNA TGTGCCACCGTGGACAGTACTCCCTCCTACGAGCAGTACTTC. It is translated as CATVDSTPSYEQYF.

Here the CDR3 reads CATSRQGSPSLNEQFF. The CDR3 DNA sequence: TGTGCCACCAGCAGACAGGGGTCCCCCTCGTTGAATGAGCAGTTCTTC. The chain joins TRBV15 to TRBJ2-1; D possibly corresponds to TRBD1 (6 bases). This CDR3 is built from 16 residues. Germline CDR1 and CDR2: LNHNV and YYDKDF (reference sequence). V was trimmed by 2 bases and J by 7 bases, leaving 18 bases between them.

The chain couples TRBV2 to TRBJ2-5; no definite D call. Germline V CDR1 and CDR2: SNHLY, FYNNEI. Trimming left V 4 bases short and J 2 bases short, with 8 bases between. This CDR3 has 13 amino acids. In DNA, the CDR3 is TGTGCCAGCAGTGGTGACTTACAAGAGACCCAGTACTTC. It specifies CASSGDLQETQYF.

The chain employs TRBV6-5 and TRBJ2-7; the match to TRBD1 covers 7 bases. The trim removed 6 bases at V and 5 bases at J, leaving 10 bases unmatched. Germline loops: CDR1 MNHEY, CDR2 SVGAGI. This CDR3 has 14 amino acids. The CDR3 is CASSRGQSVHEQYF. In DNA form, the CDR3 reads TGTGCCAGCAGCCGGGGACAGAGCGTCCACGAGCAGTACTTC.

The CDR3 DNA reads as TGTGCCAGCAGCGTGTCCGGGAGAGAGACCCAGTACTTC. This translates into CASSVSGRETQYF. The chain has TRBV21-1 and TRBJ2-5; the D call in the table, TRBD2, was not verified against the DNA. TRBV21-1 is flagged as a pseudogene. The CDR3 loop spans 13 amino acids.

The V call is TRBV27, the J call TRBJ1-1; TRBD1 aligns across 7 bases. This CDR3 has 18 residues. CDR1 is MNHEY and CDR2 is SMNVEV in the germline V gene (reference sequence). Trimming at V came to 5 bases and at J to 0 bases, leaving 15 bases not matched to a gene. The CDR3 protein is CASSPKQGSFPMNTEAFF. In DNA, the CDR3 is TGTGCCAGCAGTCCTAAACAGGGGTCGTTCCCAATGAACACTGAAGCTTTCTTT.